What follows are 27 T cell receptor beta chains derived from one specimen sequenced in a study of blood T cells in healthy people across ages. Combining a sample-barcoded 5' primer with a J-beta primer mix, a second PCR ran for roughly 7 to 12 cycles. TCRdb independently ran MiXCR on the 5' RACE reads; one entry per CDR3 protein. The table shows about 1.8 million distinct CDR3 sequences, with 40% to 55% occurring only once. The sequencing input was blood. All receptors derive from a woman aged 40 to 50 in good health.

This clonotype was counted a few times. This sequence joins TRBV20-1 and TRBJ2-6; weak D call: TRBD1 (6 bases). The germline CDR1 and CDR2 sequences are DFQATT and SNEGSKA (reference sequence). V gave up 1 base and J gave up 0 bases, with 22 bases separating them. This CDR3 contains 20 residues. The CDR3 protein is CSARVRIKTGTHSGANVLTF. The CDR3 DNA follows: TGCAGTGCTAGAGTTCGGATCAAGACAGGAACCCACTCTGGGGCCAACGTCCTGACTTTC.

The chain links TRBV5-6 to TRBJ2-5; D may be TRBD2 (6 bases). TRBJ2-7 matches the DNA end more closely, so the J call is doubtful. The germline CDR1 and CDR2 sequences are SGHDT and YYEEEE. The CDR3 loop spans 14 amino acids. Here the CDR3 DNA reads TGTGCCAGCAGCTTGGGTCCGGGAGTGGGCGAGCAGTACTTC. It codes for CASSLGPGVGEQYF.

This clonotype was observed a handful of times. V gene TRBV6-2 or TRBV6-3 combines with J gene TRBJ2-1, with D possibly being TRBD1 or TRBD2 (7 bases each). CDR1 is MNHEY, CDR2 SVGEGT, per germline. V was cut by 5 bases and J by 1 base, with 15 bases left in between. CDR3 length: 16 residues. Here the CDR3 DNA reads TGTGCCAGCAGTCCAGGGGGGGCAGGGTCCTACAATGAGCAGTTCTTC. Translation gives CASSPGGAGSYNEQFF.

DNA of the CDR3: TGCGCCAGCAGCCAAGATCTCCGGACTTTCACAGATACGCAGTATTTT. This encodes CASSQDLRTFTDTQYF. The rearrangement uses TRBV4-3 and TRBJ2-3; D is perhaps TRBD2 (5 bases). The CDR3 extends over 16 amino acids. Trimming stripped 0 bases from V and 2 bases from J, with 12 bases between. Germline values: CDR1 LGHNA, CDR2 YSLEER.

This clonotype was recorded many times. The rearrangement links TRBV7-2 to TRBJ2-5; 15 nucleotides line up with TRBD2. J lost 3 bases, V lost 6 bases, and 5 bases had no gene match. Germline CDR1 and CDR2: SGHTA and FQGNSA. CDR3 length equals 16 residues. This CDR3 is CASSLGTSGGKETQYF. As DNA, the CDR3 is TGTGCCAGCAGTCTCGGGACTAGCGGGGGGAAAGAGACCCAGTACTTC.

The rearrangement joins TRBV9 to TRBJ2-7, with D possibly matching TRBD2 (5 bases). Germline loops: CDR1 SGDLS, CDR2 YYNGEE. This CDR3 is 15 amino acids long. Trimming shortened V by 2 bases and J by 4 bases, and 16 bases separated the two germline ends. In DNA form, the CDR3 reads TGTGCCAGCAGCGTGAGGGCAGGCACGGGGTACGAGCAGTACTTC. This encodes CASSVRAGTGYEQYF. Variable domain in full (rest from reference TRBV9 and TRBJ2-7): DSGVTQTPKHLITATGQRVTLRCSPRSGDLSVYWYQQSLDQGLQFLIQYYNGEERAKGNILERFSAQQFPDLHSELNLSSLELGDSALYFCASSVRAGTGYEQYFGPGTRLTVT.

This clonotype has just a few counts. V is TRBV28 and J is TRBJ2-6; 7 bases match TRBD1. The germline CDR1 and CDR2 sequences are MDHEN and SYDVKM. The CDR3 consists of 18 residues. Trimming at V came to 1 base and at J to 3 bases, leaving 9 bases not matched to a gene. This chain's CDR3 is CASSLFQTGKYGANVLTF. In DNA form, the CDR3 reads TGTGCCAGCAGTTTATTCCAGACAGGGAAGTATGGGGCCAACGTCCTGACTTTC.

The chain has TRBV7-2 and TRBJ2-7, with 10 bases aligning to TRBD1. After removal of 5 bases from V and 2 bases from J, the junction contained 9 bases not matched to a gene. Germline loops: CDR1 SGHTA, CDR2 FQGNSA. This CDR3 comprises 16 residues. The CDR3 protein is CASSPTGTGATYEQYF. Written as DNA, the CDR3 is TGTGCCAGCAGCCCTACCGGGACAGGGGCGACCTACGAGCAGTACTTC.

Concerning this clonotype itself: The germline gene is not matched at one end of the junction; a read error may be the cause. The V gene is TRBV10-3, the J gene TRBJ2-4; D is unresolved. The J call may be in error: the DNA end matches TRBJ2-7 better. CDR3 size: 17 residues. Germline values: CDR1 ENHRY, CDR2 SYGVKD. The CDR3, as DNA: TGTACCATCAGTGAGTCGATCTTGATGGACGGAGTATACGAGCAGTACTTC. It encodes CTISESILMDGVYEQYF.

The CDR3 reads CATSDVSSGKSSYNEQFF. CDR3 sequence (DNA): TGTGCCACCAGTGATGTTAGTAGTGGGAAGAGCTCCTACAATGAGCAGTTCTTC. The chain uses TRBV24-1 and TRBJ2-1; no definite D call. The CDR3 contains 18 residues. The germline CDR1 and CDR2 sequences are KGHDR and SFDVKD. V gave up 3 bases and J gave up 0 bases, with 17 bases separating them.

This clonotype has just a few counts. J is TRBJ2-6 and V is TRBV24-1; 7 bases line up with TRBD2. There are 15 residues in the CDR3. The V and J ends lost 6 bases and 2 bases, in that order; junction bases with no gene match: 3. CDR1 KGHDR and CDR2 SFDVKD come from the germline V gene. As DNA, the CDR3 is TGTGCCACCAGTATGGGGGGGGCTGGGGCCAACGTCCTGACTTTC. Translated: CATSMGGAGANVLTF.

The chain recombines TRBV6-2 or TRBV6-3 with TRBJ2-3; 7 nucleotides match TRBD1. CDR1 is MNHEY, CDR2 SVGEGT, per germline. V gave up 4 bases and J gave up 5 bases; unmatched junction bases: 12. The CDR3 consists of 16 residues. CDR3 residues: CASSSPLPTGRDTQYF. The CDR3 DNA is TGTGCCAGCAGTTCCCCCCTTCCGACAGGGAGAGATACGCAGTATTTT.

The V gene is TRBV5-1, the J gene TRBJ1-2; D possibly corresponds to TRBD1 (5 bases). Per germline, CDR1 SGHRS and CDR2 YFSETQ. Trimming removed 4 bases from V and 5 bases from J, with 21 bases in between. This CDR3 region has 16 residues. DNA for the CDR3: TGCGCCAGCAGCACCCCCGGGGACCCAGTGAGGTATGGCTACACCTTC. Protein product: CASSTPGDPVRYGYTF.

This sequence joins TRBV7-2 and TRBJ2-7, with D possibly called TRBD1 or TRBD2 (6 bases each). V dropped 1 base and J dropped 12 bases, with 13 bases sitting between them. Germline V gene lookup returns CDR1 SGHTA and CDR2 FQGNSA. CDR3 size: 12 residues. This CDR3 is CASSLVVGGLYF. Here the CDR3 DNA reads TGTGCCAGCAGCTTAGTCGTTGGGGGGCTGTACTTC.

This chain links TRBV7-8 with TRBJ2-1, with 7 bases aligning to TRBD1. V lost 5 bases and J lost 2; bases outside the gene matches: 9. Germline V CDR1 and CDR2: SGHVS, FQNEAQ. CDR3 size: 16 residues. The CDR3 region has the DNA TGTGCCAGCAGCCCGTACGGGACAGATACCTACAATGAGCAGTTCTTC. Protein sequence: CASSPYGTDTYNEQFF. The entire variable domain, with the rest obtained from reference TRBV7-8 and TRBJ2-1, is as follows: GAGVSQSPRYKVAKRGQDVALRCDPISGHVSLFWYQQALGQGPEFLTYFQNEAQLDKSGLPSDRFFAERPEGSVSTLKIQRTQQEDSAVYLCASSPYGTDTYNEQFFGPGTRLTVL.

This chain joins TRBV7-9 and TRBJ2-1; D not certain. The CDR3 has 13 amino acids. CDR1 SEHNR and CDR2 FQNEAQ come from the germline V gene (reference sequence). V lost 5 bases and J lost 4, with 9 bases in between. The CDR3: CASSIDQYNEQFF. The CDR3 bases are TGTGCCAGCAGCATCGATCAATACAATGAGCAGTTCTTC.

This clonotype was detected once. This chain links TRBV28 with TRBJ2-7, with D perhaps TRBD2 (5 bases). V lost 6 bases and J lost 4, with 13 bases in between. CDR3 length: 13 residues. Germline V lookup: CDR1 MDHEN, CDR2 SYDVKM. The CDR3: CASRRTEVYEQYF. In nucleotides, the CDR3 is TGTGCCAGCAGGCGGACGGAGGTATACGAGCAGTACTTC.

There are a few counts of this clonotype. This sequence joins TRBV7-9 and TRBJ2-7, with TRBD1 identical over 7 bases. V trimming: 5 bases; J trimming: 3 bases; junction bases outside the gene matches: 7. The CDR3 is 14 amino acids. Germline CDR1 and CDR2: SEHNR and FQNEAQ (reference sequence). CDR3 coding DNA: TGTGCCAGCAGCCCGGGGACAGCCTTCTACGAGCAGTACTTC. Translation: CASSPGTAFYEQYF. The whole variable domain, remainder taken from reference TRBV7-9 and TRBJ2-7, is DTGVSQNPRHKITKRGQNVTFRCDPISEHNRLYWYRQTLGQGPEFLTYFQNEAQLEKSRLLSDRFSAERPKGSFSTLEIQRTEQGDSAMYLCASSPGTAFYEQYFGPGTRLTVT.

This clonotype was seen once. This chain connects TRBV5-1 to TRBJ2-2; 11 positions agree with TRBD2. Germline assignment: CDR1 SGHRS and CDR2 YFSETQ. V lost 4 bases to trimming and J lost 3 bases; unmatched junction nucleotides: 8. The CDR3 extends over 17 amino acids. For the CDR3, the DNA is TGCGCCAGCAGCACCGGGACTAGCGGTCCTTACACCGGGGAGCTGTTTTTT. Its translation: CASSTGTSGPYTGELFF.

CDR3 residues: CASSFRDRENQPQHF. The CDR3 region has the DNA TGTGCCAGCAGTTTCCGCGACAGGGAAAATCAGCCCCAGCATTTT. The rearrangement joins TRBV12-3 or TRBV12-4 to TRBJ1-5; 7 bases align to TRBD1. There are 15 residues in the CDR3. With V trimmed by 3 bases and J by 4 bases, 6 bases remained unmatched.

This clonotype has a single count. The gene calls are TRBV13 and TRBJ2-5, with D maybe TRBD1 (5 bases). Trimming took off 5 bases at V and 11 bases at J, with 21 bases between the two ends. CDR3 length equals 14 residues. Germline lookup yields CDR1 PRHDT and CDR2 FYEKMQ (reference sequence). CDR3 sequence (DNA): TGTGCCAGCAGCGTCGCATTTGTGGACAATGAGCAGTACTTC. It specifies CASSVAFVDNEQYF.

With respect to this clonotype: One end of the junction does not line up with germline, which may come from a read error. This rearrangement joins TRBV6-4 to TRBJ2-5; D perhaps matches TRBD2 (5 bases). Germline values: CDR1 MRHNA, CDR2 SNTAGT. CDR3 length: 13 residues. CDR3 sequence reads: CASSEGMGEAQYF. CDR3 DNA: TGTGCCAGCAGTGAGGGGATGGGAGAGGCCCAGTACTTC.

This clonotype was counted a few times. The chain carries TRBV5-6 and TRBJ2-1; D gene uncertain. The CDR3 covers 13 residues. Germline V gene data show CDR1 as SGHDT and CDR2 as YYEEEE. V lost 5 bases, J lost 9 bases, and 15 bases lay in between. CDR3 DNA sequence: TGTGCCAGCAGTTATTCCCCGCTGGGTGAGCAGTTCTTC. This sequence encodes CASSYSPLGEQFF.

The chain carries TRBV28 and TRBJ2-6; D remains unclear. The germline CDR1 and CDR2 sequences are MDHEN and SYDVKM. V lost 5 bases and J lost 0, with 8 bases in between. CDR3 length: 15 residues. CDR3 DNA sequence: TGTGCCAGCAGTCAACAGTACTCTGGGGCCAACGTCCTGACTTTC. Translated: CASSQQYSGANVLTF.

This clonotype has a handful of counts. The rearrangement links TRBV11-3 to TRBJ2-4, with D perhaps TRBD2 (6 bases). Near its end, the DNA agrees better with TRBJ2-7, so the J call may be wrong. The germline CDR1 and CDR2 sequences are SGHNT and YENEEA. The CDR3 is 15 residues long. CDR3 DNA sequence: TGTGCCAGCAGCTTAGGGGCAGGGAGGACCTACGAGCAGTACTTC. Its protein is CASSLGAGRTYEQYF.

In this sample, this clonotype turned up a few times. The rearrangement joins TRBV7-2 to TRBJ2-3; 8 bases match TRBD1. The germline CDR1 and CDR2 sequences are SGHTA and FQGNSA. J lost 1 base, V lost 4 bases, and 7 bases had no gene match. The CDR3 is 16 residues long. The CDR3 loop reads CASSSTGGPGTDTQYF. As DNA, the CDR3 is TGTGCCAGCAGCTCCACAGGGGGACCAGGCACAGATACGCAGTATTTT.

This clonotype was found many times. The chain uses TRBV20-1 and TRBJ2-5; a weak D match, TRBD1 (6 bases). The V gene's germline CDR1 is DFQATT and CDR2 SNEGSKA (reference sequence). This CDR3 is built from 13 residues. V lost 3 bases and J 1 base, leaving 9 bases between the germline ends. CDR3 DNA sequence: TGCAGTGCTAGCCGGGACACCCAAGAGACCCAGTACTTC. Translation gives CSASRDTQETQYF.